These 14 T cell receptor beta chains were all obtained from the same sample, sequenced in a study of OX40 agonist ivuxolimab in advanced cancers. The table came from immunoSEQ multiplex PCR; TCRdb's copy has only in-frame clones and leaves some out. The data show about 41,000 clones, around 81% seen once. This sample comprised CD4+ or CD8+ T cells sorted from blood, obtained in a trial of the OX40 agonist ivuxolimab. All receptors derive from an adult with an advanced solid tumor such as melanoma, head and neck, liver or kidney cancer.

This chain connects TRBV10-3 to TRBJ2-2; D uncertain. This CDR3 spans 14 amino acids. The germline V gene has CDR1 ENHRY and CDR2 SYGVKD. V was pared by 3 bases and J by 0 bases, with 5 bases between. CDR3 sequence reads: CAISDSANTGELFF. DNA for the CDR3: TGTGCCATCAGTGACAGCGCGAACACCGGGGAGCTGTTTTTT.

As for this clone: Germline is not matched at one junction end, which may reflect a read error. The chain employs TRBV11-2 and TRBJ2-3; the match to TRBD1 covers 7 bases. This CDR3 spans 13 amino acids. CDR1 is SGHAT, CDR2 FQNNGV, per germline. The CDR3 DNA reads TGTGCCAGCAGCATCCCCAGGCAGGGGGATTCAGCCTTT. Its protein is CASSIPRQGDSAF.

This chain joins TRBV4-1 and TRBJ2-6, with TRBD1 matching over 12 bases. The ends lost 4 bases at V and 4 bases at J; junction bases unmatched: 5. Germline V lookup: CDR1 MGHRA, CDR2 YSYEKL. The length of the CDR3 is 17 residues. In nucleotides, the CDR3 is TGCGCCAGCAGCCGGGACAGGGGGCTGAAAGGGGCCAACGTCCTGACTTTC. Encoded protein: CASSRDRGLKGANVLTF.

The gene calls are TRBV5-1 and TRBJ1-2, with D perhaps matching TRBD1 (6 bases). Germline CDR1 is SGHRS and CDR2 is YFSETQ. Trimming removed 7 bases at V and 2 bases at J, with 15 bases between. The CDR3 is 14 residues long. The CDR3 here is CASSEGGRNYGYTF. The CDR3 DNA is TGCGCCAGCTCTGAGGGGGGACGAAACTATGGCTACACCTTC.

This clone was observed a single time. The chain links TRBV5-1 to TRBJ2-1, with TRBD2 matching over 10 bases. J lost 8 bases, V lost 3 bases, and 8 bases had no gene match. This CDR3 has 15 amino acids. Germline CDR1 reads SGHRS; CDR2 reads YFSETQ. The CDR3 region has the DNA TGCGCCAGCAGCTCGCTAGCGGGAGTGATCGATGAGCAGTTCTTC. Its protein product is CASSSLAGVIDEQFF.

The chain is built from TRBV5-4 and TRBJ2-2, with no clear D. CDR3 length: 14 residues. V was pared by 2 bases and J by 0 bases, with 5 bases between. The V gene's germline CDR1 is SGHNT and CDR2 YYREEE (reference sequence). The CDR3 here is CASSFESNTGELFF. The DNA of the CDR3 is TGTGCCAGCAGCTTTGAGTCGAACACCGGGGAGCTGTTTTTT.

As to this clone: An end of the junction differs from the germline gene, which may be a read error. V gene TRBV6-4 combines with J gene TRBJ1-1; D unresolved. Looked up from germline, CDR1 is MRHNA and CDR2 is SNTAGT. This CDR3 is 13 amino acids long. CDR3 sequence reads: CAGSLSMNTEAFF. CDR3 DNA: TGTGCCGGCAGTCTATCGATGAACACTGAAGCTTTCTTT.

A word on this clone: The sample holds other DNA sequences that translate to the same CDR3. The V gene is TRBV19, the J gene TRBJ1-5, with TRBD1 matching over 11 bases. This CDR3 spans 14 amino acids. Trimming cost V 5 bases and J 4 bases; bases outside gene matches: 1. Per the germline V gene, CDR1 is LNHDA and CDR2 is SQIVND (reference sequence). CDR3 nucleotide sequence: TGTGCCAGTAGTGGGACAGGGGGGAATCAGCCCCAGCATTTT. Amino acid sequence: CASSGTGGNQPQHF.

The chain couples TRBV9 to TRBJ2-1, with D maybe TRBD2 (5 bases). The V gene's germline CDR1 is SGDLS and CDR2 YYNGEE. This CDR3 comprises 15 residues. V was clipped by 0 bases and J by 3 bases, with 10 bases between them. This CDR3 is CASSVASRDYNEQFF. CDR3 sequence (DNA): TGTGCCAGCAGCGTAGCTAGCCGAGACTACAATGAGCAGTTCTTC.

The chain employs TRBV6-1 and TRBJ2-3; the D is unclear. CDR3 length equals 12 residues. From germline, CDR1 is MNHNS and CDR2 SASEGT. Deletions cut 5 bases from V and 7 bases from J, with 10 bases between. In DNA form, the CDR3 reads TGTGCCAGCAGTTTAGGGCAAAATACGCAGTATTTT. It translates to CASSLGQNTQYF.

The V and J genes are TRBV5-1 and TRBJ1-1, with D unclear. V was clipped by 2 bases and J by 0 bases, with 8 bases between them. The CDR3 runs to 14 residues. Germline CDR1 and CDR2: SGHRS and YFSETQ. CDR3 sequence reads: CASSFDGLNTEAFF. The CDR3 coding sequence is TGCGCCAGCAGCTTTGACGGGTTGAACACTGAAGCTTTCTTT.

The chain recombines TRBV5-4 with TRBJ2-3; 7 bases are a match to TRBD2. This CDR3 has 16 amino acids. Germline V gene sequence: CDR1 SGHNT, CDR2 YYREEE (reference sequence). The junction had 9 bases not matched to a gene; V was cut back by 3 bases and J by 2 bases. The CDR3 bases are TGTGCCAGCAGCTACCCGGGACTAAACACCACAGATACGCAGTATTTT. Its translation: CASSYPGLNTTDTQYF. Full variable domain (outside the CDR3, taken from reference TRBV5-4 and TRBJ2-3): ETGVTQSPTHLIKTRGQQVTLRCSSQSGHNTVSWYQQALGQGPQFIFQYYREEENGRGNFPPRFSGLQFPNYSSELNVNALELDDSALYLCASSYPGLNTTDTQYFGPGTRLTVL.

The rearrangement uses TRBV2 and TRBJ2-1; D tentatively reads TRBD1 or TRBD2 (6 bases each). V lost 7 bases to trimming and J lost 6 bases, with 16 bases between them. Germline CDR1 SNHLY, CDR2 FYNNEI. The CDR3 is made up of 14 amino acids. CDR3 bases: TGTGCCAGCAAACCGAACAGGGACTCCAATGAGCAGTTCTTC. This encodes CASKPNRDSNEQFF.

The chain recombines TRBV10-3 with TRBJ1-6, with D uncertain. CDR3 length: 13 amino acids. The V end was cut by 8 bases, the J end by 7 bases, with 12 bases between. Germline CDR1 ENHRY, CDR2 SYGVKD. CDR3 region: CAIVSQPNSPLHF. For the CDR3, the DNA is TGTGCCATCGTTTCACAGCCGAATTCACCCCTCCACTTT.